The 26 T cell receptor beta chains given below trace back to one sample, sequenced in a study of blood T cells in healthy people across ages. Through a sample-barcoded 5' primer and a J-beta primer mix, a second PCR was run for 7 to 11 cycles. In TCRdb, the 5' RACE reads were re-called with MiXCR into one record per CDR3 protein. The sample carries nearly 800,000 distinct CDR3 sequences, roughly three fifths recorded once. The specimen sequenced was blood. These receptors were collected from a man in his forties in good health.

This chain joins TRBV30 and TRBJ1-2, with D maybe TRBD1 (5 bases). The germline gives CDR1 GTSNPN, CDR2 SVGIG (reference sequence). The CDR3 extends over 13 amino acids. The V and J ends lost 2 bases and 4 bases respectively, with 11 bases between them. The CDR3 here is CAWSRIGGYGYTF. CDR3 nucleotides: TGTGCCTGGAGTCGCATCGGGGGCTATGGCTACACCTTC.

DNA for the CDR3: TGTGCCAGCAGCCATAATCGGGGGAGGGCCGAGAACATTCAGTACTTC. It is translated as CASSHNRGRAENIQYF. The chain joins TRBV7-2 to TRBJ2-4, with 7 positions matching TRBD2. In germline, CDR1 is SGHTA, CDR2 FQGNSA. Trimming at V came to 5 bases and at J to 7 bases, leaving 14 bases not matched to a gene. The length of the CDR3 is 16 residues.

This clonotype showed up just a few times. The chain recombines TRBV4-2 with TRBJ2-1; 8 nucleotides line up with TRBD2. This CDR3 contains 17 residues. V dropped 0 bases and J dropped 3; count of bases not matched to a gene: 7. Germline V CDR1 and CDR2: LGHNA, YNFKEQ. The CDR3 DNA reads as TGTGCCAGCAGCCAAGATCCCCCCGGGAGGGGCTACAATGAGCAGTTCTTC. It translates to CASSQDPPGRGYNEQFF.

The chain has TRBV9 and TRBJ2-4, with 7 bases matching TRBD1. V shed 0 bases, J shed 0 bases, and the junction held 3 bases outside the gene matches. The germline gives CDR1 SGDLS, CDR2 YYNGEE. This CDR3 contains 16 residues. This chain's CDR3 is CASSVEGAGAKNIQYF. CDR3 DNA sequence: TGTGCCAGCAGCGTAGAGGGGGCCGGAGCCAAAAACATTCAGTACTTC.

Concerning this clonotype: A far larger clone is one nucleotide away, so this likely arose from a read error. The chain joins TRBV5-4 to TRBJ2-1; the D is unclear. Deletions cut 6 bases from V and 0 bases from J, with 1 base between. Germline lookup yields CDR1 SGHNT and CDR2 YYREEE (reference sequence). This CDR3 comprises 11 residues. The CDR3 DNA is TGTGCCAGCATCTCCTACAATGAGCAGTTCTTC. It codes for CASISYNEQFF.

The J gene is TRBJ2-7, the V gene TRBV6-2 or TRBV6-3; D remains unclear. The CDR3 consists of 13 residues. The germline gives CDR1 MNHEY, CDR2 SVGEGT. The V gene lost 4 bases and the J gene lost 6 bases, with 13 bases spanning the gap. CDR3 loop: CASSFNEEGEQYF. CDR3 coding DNA: TGTGCCAGCAGTTTCAACGAAGAAGGCGAGCAGTACTTC.

This clonotype was recorded a few times. The V call is TRBV15, the J call TRBJ2-5; the match to TRBD1 covers 7 bases. Germline V gene lookup returns CDR1 LNHNV and CDR2 YYDKDF (reference sequence). CDR3 length: 16 residues. V lost 5 bases to trimming and J lost 2 bases; unmatched junction nucleotides: 11. Written as DNA, the CDR3 is TGTGCCACCAGCCCAACTGGAGGCAGGGGGCAAGAGACCCAGTACTTC. Translating it yields CATSPTGGRGQETQYF.

As DNA, the CDR3 is TGTGCCAGCAGCCCCACCGGCGGGGACAAAGAGACCCAGTACTTC. Translating it yields CASSPTGGDKETQYF. This chain joins TRBV7-3 and TRBJ2-5; D tentatively fits TRBD1 or TRBD2 (6 bases each). The CDR3 has 15 residues. Looked up from germline, CDR1 is SGHTA and CDR2 is FQGTGA. With 5 bases removed from V and 3 bases from J, the gap between germline ends came to 16 bases.

The V and J genes are TRBV6-1 and TRBJ1-2; 12 positions match TRBD1. Per germline, CDR1 MNHNS and CDR2 SASEGT. V dropped 3 bases and J dropped 7; count of bases not matched to a gene: 3. The CDR3 sequence is 14 residues long. CDR3 bases: TGTGCCAGCAGTGATGGGACAGGGGGCGTTGGCTACACCTTC. Translated: CASSDGTGGVGYTF.

A few counts support this clonotype. V is TRBV12-3 or TRBV12-4 and J is TRBJ2-3, with D perhaps matching TRBD2 (6 bases). This CDR3 is 16 amino acids long. The V end lost 8 bases, the J end lost 1 base, and 19 bases lay between the germline ends. CDR3 region: CASPASRESGTDTQYF. CDR3 bases: TGTGCCAGCCCCGCTTCACGGGAGTCGGGCACAGATACGCAGTATTTT.

The chain joins TRBV30 to TRBJ1-4, with a weak D call TRBD1 (5 bases). Trimming took 2 bases from V and 4 from J, leaving 11 bases between them. Germline assignment: CDR1 GTSNPN and CDR2 SVGIG (reference sequence). The CDR3 is 14 residues long. Here the CDR3 reads CAWSRTGVNEKLFF. The CDR3 bases are TGTGCCTGGAGTCGCACGGGGGTTAATGAAAAACTGTTTTTT.

The chain combines TRBV5-1 with TRBJ2-1; possibly TRBD1 for D (7 bases). Looked up from germline, CDR1 is SGHRS and CDR2 is YFSETQ. The CDR3 is 15 amino acids. V lost 4 bases and J lost 4, with 15 bases in between. The CDR3 is CASSAGQYLYNEQFF. The CDR3 region has the DNA TGCGCCAGCAGCGCGGGACAGTACCTATACAATGAGCAGTTCTTC.

The rearrangement joins TRBV7-2 to TRBJ1-1; D perhaps matches TRBD1 (6 bases). Germline V gives CDR1 SGHTA, CDR2 FQGNSA. This CDR3 spans 14 amino acids. Trimming pared 5 bases from V and 1 base from J, leaving 11 bases between. CDR3 nucleotide sequence: TGTGCCAGCAGCCGGGGACACCGGAACACTGAAGCTTTCTTT. Translating gives CASSRGHRNTEAFF.

The chain uses TRBV14 and TRBJ2-1; possible D gene TRBD1, 5 bases. Trimming stripped 2 bases from V and 0 bases from J, with 8 bases between. Germline V gives CDR1 SGHDN, CDR2 FVKESK. The CDR3 is 15 residues long. CDR3: CASSQRQNSYNEQFF. CDR3 DNA sequence: TGTGCCAGCAGCCAACGACAGAACTCCTACAATGAGCAGTTCTTC. Full variable domain (outside the CDR3, taken from reference TRBV14 and TRBJ2-1): EAGVTQFPSHSVIEKGQTVTLRCDPISGHDNLYWYRRVMGKEIKFLLHFVKESKQDESGMPNNRFLAERTGGTYSTLKVQPAELEDSGVYFCASSQRQNSYNEQFFGPGTRLTVL.

This clonotype was detected only a few times. V is TRBV6-1 and J is TRBJ2-5, with a possible D match to TRBD2 (6 bases). Per germline, CDR1 MNHNS and CDR2 SASEGT. Trimming cost V 3 bases and J 11 bases, with 19 bases left between them. This CDR3 has 14 residues. The DNA of the CDR3 is TGTGCCAGCAGTGACGGACTACCTCAGGATGAGCAGTACTTC. Encoded protein: CASSDGLPQDEQYF.

V usage is TRBV27 and J usage is TRBJ2-3, with 12 bases identical to TRBD2. V lost 5 bases and J lost 2; bases outside the gene matches: 5. The CDR3 consists of 16 residues. Germline V gives CDR1 MNHEY, CDR2 SMNVEV (reference sequence). The CDR3 reads CASSPLAGGITDTQYF. CDR3 in DNA: TGTGCCAGCAGTCCGCTAGCGGGGGGGATCACAGATACGCAGTATTTT.

The table lists this clonotype with a few counts. The J gene is TRBJ2-3, the V gene TRBV24-1, with D perhaps matching TRBD1 (5 bases). The CDR3 loop spans 16 amino acids. The germline gives CDR1 KGHDR, CDR2 SFDVKD. V lost 0 bases, J lost 4 bases, and 13 bases lay in between. CDR3 nucleotide sequence: TGTGCCACCAGTGATTTGGGGGCCCACCATGCAGATACGCAGTATTTT. Translating it yields CATSDLGAHHADTQYF.

The chain couples TRBV7-8 to TRBJ1-1; D perhaps matches TRBD1 (6 bases). CDR3 size: 14 residues. V gave up 5 bases and J gave up 8 bases, with 18 bases separating them. The germline V gene has CDR1 SGHVS and CDR2 FQNEAQ. CDR3: CASSPQRQAAEAFF. In DNA form, the CDR3 reads TGTGCCAGCAGCCCACAAAGACAGGCGGCGGAAGCTTTCTTT. Looking up the rest from reference TRBV7-8 and TRBJ1-1 gives the full variable domain: GAGVSQSPRYKVAKRGQDVALRCDPISGHVSLFWYQQALGQGPEFLTYFQNEAQLDKSGLPSDRFFAERPEGSVSTLKIQRTQQEDSAVYLCASSPQRQAAEAFFGQGTRLTVV.

The chain has TRBV15 and TRBJ2-1, with TRBD2 as a possible D gene (5 bases). The CDR3 length is 17 residues. V was pared by 3 bases and J by 0 bases, with 15 bases between. Germline CDR1 reads LNHNV; CDR2 reads YYDKDF (reference sequence). The CDR3 region is CATSSEERRSSYNEQFF. The CDR3 DNA reads as TGTGCCACCAGCAGTGAGGAGCGGCGGAGCTCCTACAATGAGCAGTTCTTC.

The genes are TRBV20-1 and TRBJ1-6; 7 positions match TRBD1. The CDR3 covers 14 residues. J was trimmed by 7 bases and V by 3 bases; bases with no gene match: 6. Germline loops: CDR1 DFQATT, CDR2 SNEGSKA (reference sequence). In DNA form, the CDR3 reads TGCAGTGCTAGTACGACAGGGCTCAATTCACCCCTCCACTTT. Protein sequence: CSASTTGLNSPLHF.

This clonotype was picked up a small number of times. A read error may be the cause here, since a much bigger clone is one base away. The chain employs TRBV27 and TRBJ2-5; a possible D gene is TRBD2 (7 bases). CDR3 length: 13 residues. V lost 4 bases to trimming and J lost 4 bases, with 10 bases between them. The germline CDR1 and CDR2 sequences are MNHEY and SMNVEV (reference sequence). The CDR3, as DNA: TGTGCCAGCAGTTGCGGGGGCCCAGAGACCCAGTACTTC. It is translated as CASSCGGPETQYF.

V is TRBV3-1 and J is TRBJ2-5; 7 bases map to TRBD1. With V trimmed by 4 bases and J by 11 bases, 10 bases remained unmatched. Per germline, CDR1 LGHDT and CDR2 YNNKEL (reference sequence). The CDR3 is 13 residues long. The CDR3 nucleotides are TGTGCCAGCAGCCCAGGGGGACGATGTGAGCAGTACTTC. Translation: CASSPGGRCEQYF.

The table lists this clonotype with a few counts. The genes are TRBV12-3 or TRBV12-4 and TRBJ2-7; 8 positions agree with TRBD1. V shed 9 bases, J shed 4 bases, and the junction held 8 bases outside the gene matches. This CDR3 is 13 amino acids long. This chain's CDR3 is CASLDRVGYEQYF. In nucleotides, the CDR3 is TGTGCCAGTTTGGACAGGGTGGGTTACGAGCAGTACTTC.

The chain recombines TRBV7-2 with TRBJ2-1, with D perhaps matching TRBD1 (5 bases). The CDR3 consists of 16 residues. V gave up 2 bases and J gave up 7 bases, with 18 bases separating them. The germline gives CDR1 SGHTA, CDR2 FQGNSA. CDR3 amino acids: CASSLSTGRQTNEQFF. The DNA for the CDR3 is TGTGCCAGCAGCTTAAGTACAGGCCGCCAGACTAATGAGCAGTTCTTC.

This clonotype was found once. The chain recombines TRBV24-1 with TRBJ1-4; TRBD1 aligns across 7 bases. After removal of 4 bases from V and 8 bases from J, the junction contained 18 bases not matched to a gene. The CDR3 length is 18 residues. The germline CDR1 and CDR2 sequences are KGHDR and SFDVKD. The CDR3 reads CATSDPRGQDEEGEKLFF. In DNA form, the CDR3 reads TGTGCCACCAGTGACCCCCGTGGACAGGACGAGGAAGGAGAAAAACTGTTTTTT.

The chain's CDR3 is CASSYSGGGLTNEKLFF. The CDR3 DNA sequence: TGTGCCAGCAGTTACTCAGGGGGCGGTTTAACTAATGAAAAACTGTTTTTT. This rearrangement joins TRBV6-6 to TRBJ1-4; TRBD1 matches 7 bases. This CDR3 is built from 17 residues. The V and J ends lost 0 bases and 1 base, in that order; junction bases with no gene match: 5. The germline CDR1 and CDR2 sequences are MNHNY and SVGAGI (reference sequence).